This T cell receptor (beta chain) was sequenced during a study of CD8 T cells in ankylosing spondylitis (dated by TCRdb to 2016 to 2017). The study in broad terms: To find TCR variants linked to disease, the study profiled T cell receptor beta repertoires in ankylosing spondylitis patients and healthy donors. The full study cohort was made up of 25 ankylosing spondylitis patients and 108 healthy donors. Peripheral blood was sampled, and synovial fluid was also collected from ankylosing spondylitis patients.

Sequencing was carried out with an Illumina HiSeq 2500. Quantitative 5'-RACE with molecular barcodes was the method used to prepare the TCR beta libraries. In the paper's pipeline: Disease-linked TCR variants were identified with a new computational method built on a probabilistic model of VDJ rearrangement. The raw public reads went through TCRdb reprocessing: fastp at Q25, MiXCR clone calling, in-frame beta chains kept. Every distinct CDR3 protein forms one entry, paired with its most common genes and DNA. It is TCRdb's table, rather than the study itself, that gives the V and J calls and clone size. The sample profile shows 150,000 to 200,000 distinct CDR3 sequences; 9.5% to 15% of them were found once. 15% to 20% of the sample goes to the ten largest clones. Remarks on this clonotype: Its antigen is not yet known. There are no base qualities to consult, and no much larger clone falls within one base.

From the germline V gene, CDR1 is KGHSH and CDR2 is LQKENI. The CDR3 runs 15 amino acids, cysteine and phenylalanine included. The kept DNA is CDR3 alone, 45 bases in frame from the first base. Trimming at the junction amounts to 5 bases on V and 2 bases on J, and the germline ends lie 16 bases apart. The paper's findings and limits, for the study overall: Some TCR beta motif variants had previously been reported in synovial fluid and blood of reactive arthritis patients, which suggested common disease-initiation mechanisms. In peripheral blood, the disease-linked clones were found at relatively low frequencies and had a CD8+ phenotype. The disease-linked clones were reported to be significantly enriched in matched synovial fluid samples from ankylosing spondylitis patients. Blood from ankylosing spondylitis patients appeared to be characterized by a TCR beta motif made up of several highly homologous amino acid variants.

This receptor chain uses TRBV18 and TRBJ2-7; the D gene is possibly TRBD1 or TRBD2, with 7 bases matching each. The TCR comes from a male donor with ankylosing spondylitis or in good health (not recorded which). The sample comprised blood, either unsorted or a sorted T cell fraction (not recorded which). CDR3 reads: CASSREGAKPYEQYF. The base sequence is TGTGCCAGCTCAAGGGAGGGGGCCAAGCCCTACGAGCAGTACTTC.